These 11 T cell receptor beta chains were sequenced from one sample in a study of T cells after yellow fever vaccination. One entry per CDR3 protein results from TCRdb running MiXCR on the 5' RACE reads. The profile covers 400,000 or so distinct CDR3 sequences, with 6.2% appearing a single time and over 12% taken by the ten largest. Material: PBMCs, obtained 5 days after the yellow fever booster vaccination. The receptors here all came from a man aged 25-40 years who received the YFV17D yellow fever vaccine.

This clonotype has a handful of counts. The DNA for the CDR3 is TGCGCCAGCAGCCCCAAGATCGTAGGGGAATACTACGAGCAGTACTTC. Translating it yields CASSPKIVGEYYEQYF. The chain joins TRBV4-1 to TRBJ2-7, with D maybe TRBD1 (5 bases). Trimming pared 4 bases from V and 3 bases from J, leaving 19 bases between. The CDR3 sequence is 16 residues long. Germline V gene lookup returns CDR1 MGHRA and CDR2 YSYEKL.

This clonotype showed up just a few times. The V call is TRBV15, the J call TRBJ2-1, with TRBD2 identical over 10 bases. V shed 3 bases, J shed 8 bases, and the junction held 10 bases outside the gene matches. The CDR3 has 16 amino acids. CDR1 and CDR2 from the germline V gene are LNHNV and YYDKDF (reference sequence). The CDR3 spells CATSRGLAGGPHEQFF. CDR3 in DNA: TGTGCCACCAGCAGGGGGTTAGCGGGAGGCCCCCATGAGCAGTTCTTC.

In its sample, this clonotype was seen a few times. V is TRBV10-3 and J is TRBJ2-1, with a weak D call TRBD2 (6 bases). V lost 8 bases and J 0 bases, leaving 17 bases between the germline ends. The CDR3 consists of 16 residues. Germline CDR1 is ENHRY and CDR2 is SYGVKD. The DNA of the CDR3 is TGTGCCATCTCGGCCCGCGGGGCAAGCTCCTACAATGAGCAGTTCTTC. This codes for CAISARGASSYNEQFF.

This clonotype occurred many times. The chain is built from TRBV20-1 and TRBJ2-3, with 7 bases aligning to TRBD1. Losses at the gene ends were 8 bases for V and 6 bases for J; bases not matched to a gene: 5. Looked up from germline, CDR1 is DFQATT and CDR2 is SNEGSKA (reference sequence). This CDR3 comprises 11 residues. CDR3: CSTTGADTQYF. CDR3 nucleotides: TGCAGTACTACAGGGGCCGATACGCAGTATTTT.

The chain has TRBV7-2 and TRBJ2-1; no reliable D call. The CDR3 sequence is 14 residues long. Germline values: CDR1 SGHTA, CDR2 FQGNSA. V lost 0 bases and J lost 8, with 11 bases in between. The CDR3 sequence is CASSLAPGNDEQFF. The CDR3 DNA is TGTGCCAGCAGCTTAGCTCCTGGGAACGATGAGCAGTTCTTC.

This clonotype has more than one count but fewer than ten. The CDR3, as DNA: TGTGCCAGCAGCAGAGGACAGGGGGCGTGGGAGACCCAGTACTTC. As protein: CASSRGQGAWETQYF. The chain links TRBV7-2 to TRBJ2-5, with TRBD1 identical over 11 bases. The CDR3 loop spans 15 amino acids. From germline, CDR1 is SGHTA and CDR2 FQGNSA. The junction had 7 bases not matched to a gene; V was cut back by 5 bases and J by 5 bases.

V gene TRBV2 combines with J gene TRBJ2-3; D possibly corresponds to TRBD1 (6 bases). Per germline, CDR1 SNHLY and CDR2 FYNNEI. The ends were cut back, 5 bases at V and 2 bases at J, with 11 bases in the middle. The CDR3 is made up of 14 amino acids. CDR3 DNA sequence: TGTGCCAGCAGTAAAGGACAGTCCACAGATACGCAGTATTTT. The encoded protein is CASSKGQSTDTQYF. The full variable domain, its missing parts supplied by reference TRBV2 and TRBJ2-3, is EPEVTQTPSHQVTQMGQEVILRCVPISNHLYFYWYRQILGQKVEFLVSFYNNEISEKSEIFDDQFSVERPDGSNFTLKIRSTKLEDSAMYFCASSKGQSTDTQYFGPGTRLTVL.

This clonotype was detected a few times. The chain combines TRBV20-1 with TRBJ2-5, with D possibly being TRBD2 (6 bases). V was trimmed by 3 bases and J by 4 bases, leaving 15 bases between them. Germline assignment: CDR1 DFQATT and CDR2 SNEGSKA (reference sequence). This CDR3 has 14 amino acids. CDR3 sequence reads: CSASPPSVLETQYF. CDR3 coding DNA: TGCAGTGCTAGTCCCCCTAGCGTATTAGAGACCCAGTACTTC.

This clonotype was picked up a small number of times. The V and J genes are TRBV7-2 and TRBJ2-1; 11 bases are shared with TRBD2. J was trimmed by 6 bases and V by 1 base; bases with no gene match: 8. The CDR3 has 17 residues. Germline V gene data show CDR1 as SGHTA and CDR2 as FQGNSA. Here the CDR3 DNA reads TGTGCCAGCAGCTTAGGAGGGACTAGCGGCCTTGTCAATGAGCAGTTCTTC. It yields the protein CASSLGGTSGLVNEQFF.

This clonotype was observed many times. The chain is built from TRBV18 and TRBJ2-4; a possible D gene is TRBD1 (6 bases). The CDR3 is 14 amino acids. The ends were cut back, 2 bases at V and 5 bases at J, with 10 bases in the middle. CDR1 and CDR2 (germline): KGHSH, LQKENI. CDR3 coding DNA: TGTGCCAGCTCACCAACAGGGTCGGAAAACATTCAGTACTTC. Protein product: CASSPTGSENIQYF.

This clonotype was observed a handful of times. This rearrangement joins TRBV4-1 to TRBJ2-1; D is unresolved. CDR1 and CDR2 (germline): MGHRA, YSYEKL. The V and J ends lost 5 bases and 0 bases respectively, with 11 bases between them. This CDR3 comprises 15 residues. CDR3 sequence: CASSVLGSSYNEQFF. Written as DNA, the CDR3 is TGCGCCAGCAGCGTCTTGGGTAGCTCCTACAATGAGCAGTTCTTC.